Reported below is one T cell receptor beta chain. Its antigen target is currently unknown. The cohort was made up of roughly 670 healthy bone marrow donors. At the time of sampling, all cohort members were nominally healthy, though unrecorded immune exposures were likely present. The donor was CMV seronegative and was included in the group of a few hundred seronegative cohort members. Every donor gave a peripheral blood sample, and the peripheral blood mononuclear cells from that sample were used for TCR beta sequencing. The Qiagen DNeasy Blood Extraction Kit was used to extract genomic DNA from the blood cell samples. These data originate in a study of cytomegalovirus exposure and HLA in healthy donors (dated by TCRdb to the late 2010s). For the study in its entirety: An earlier analysis of fewer than 750 of the donors reported about 260 Gb of sequence data and 95 million to 120 million unique TCR beta sequences obtained from about 180 million T cells. Rather than using new phenotypic data, the later analysis identified candidate immune exposures from TCR beta sequences and from how often those sequences occurred across donors. The number of typed donors differed by locus: about 620-630 for A, B, C, DRB1 and DQB1; about 520 for DQA1; fewer than 610 for DPA1; and roughly 490 for DPB1. The aim of the study was to test whether cataloging public T cell receptors could identify signatures of past pathogen exposure. To study patterns of TCR occurrence, a later analysis re-analyzed previously published TCR beta repertoires from around 700 donors and added high-resolution HLA genotyping. HLA typing covered class I and class II loci at four-digit resolution. Because of strong linkage in the cohort, roughly five DR-DQ haplotypes were treated as single units for association and clustering. The T cell repertoires of some 670 subjects were profiled by immunosequencing and related to cytomegalovirus serostatus. Every repertoire in the discovery cohort had been generated on one and the same sequencing platform. An earlier analysis of some 500 of the donors used high-throughput TCR beta sequencing to judge whether each TCR beta V gene segment behaved as functional or pseudogenic. Besides the first cohort of approximately 710 subjects, a separate validation cohort made up of 120 or so different subjects was used. An early release covering roughly 600 HLA-typed donors comprised roughly 300 gigabases of sequencing data and tens of millions of unique TCR sequences. Among about 410 genotyped donors of the cohort, an average of about 240,000 unique TCR beta nucleotide sequences was sequenced per donor, of which about 19% were non-productive. Donor age, sex, ethnicity and CMV serostatus were compiled together with the repertoire data. Of the approximately 400 genotyped donors, 65% to 90% were placed in the genetic ancestry cluster associated with self-reported Caucasian donors. To predict cytomegalovirus infection status, the study brought together high-throughput TCR immunosequencing, statistical association of individual TCRs with disease status, and machine learning. In a later genetic analysis, genome-wide SNP genotypes for about three fifths of the roughly 670 donors were used, and that subset was treated as a discovery cohort. Overall results and qualifications from the work: A further reported finding was that TCR beta sequences accurately predicted the HLA-A and HLA-B alleles for most subjects in the first cohort. In both the original and validation cohorts, the classifier was reported to diagnose cytomegalovirus status with high specificity and sensitivity. A later analysis found that most CMV-associated TCR beta chains appeared HLA-restricted, with HLA associations seemingly driven largely by CMV exposure. The study listed 164 TCR beta chains as associated with cytomegalovirus. A later genetic analysis associated a missense DCLRE1C variant with V-gene and J-gene trimming of TCR beta chains, and an independent cohort replicated the association. HLA typing was unavailable for some donors at each locus, so association tests used only the typed subset. In a later analysis, several top co-occurrence clusters were reported to appear linked to parvovirus B19, influenza, CMV and Epstein-Barr virus. In a later analysis, the rate of TCR association differed among HLA loci, with DRB1 alleles having the most associated TCRs and HLA-C alleles having the fewest. Correlated functional status among segregating V segments might reflect linkage disequilibrium, but an unknown experimental factor could not be ruled out. Because counts were too low, about 18 rarely observed V segments, including chromosome 9 orphons, were excluded from the earlier analysis of 500 to 700 of the donors. In vitro tests confirmed that a few of the cytomegalovirus-associated TCR beta chains recognize cytomegalovirus antigens. A cluster of highly shared sequence variants was judged likely to be a technical artifact of the sequencing pipeline. In this cohort, only TCR beta chains were sequenced, and detectable features were limited by the absence of alpha or paired-chain data. CMV serostatus was the only immune exposure information available for the cohort. A later analysis associated roughly 17,000 TCR beta sequences with specific HLA alleles at a false discovery rate of 0.05. In a later genetic analysis, fewer N-insertions in productive TCRs were reported among donors in an Asian-associated ancestry cluster than the roughly 640-donor mean. While some public TCRs were present in many individuals, most TCR sequences turned up only very rarely across donors. In an earlier analysis of a few hundred of the donors, most TCR beta V segments were observed in productive rearrangements about 87% or about 30% of the time, broadly matching IMGT annotations. Roughly uniform sequencing depth across donors was assumed in presence/absence analyses, although this assumption may not hold. The authors suggested that the approach could potentially be generalized to other disease states and immunological phenotypes. Assigning TCR associations to individual alleles was difficult when HLA alleles, especially DR and DQ, strongly co-occurred. In a later analysis, HLA-associated TCR beta chains showed more clonal expansion and lower generation probabilities than non-associated chains that were equally common.

The library was built by means of the immunoSEQ multiplex PCR assay. For the multiplex PCR, a mixture combining 60 forward primers for TCR Vbeta segments and 13 reverse primers for TCR Jbeta segments was used. The CDR3 region of rearranged TCR beta genes was amplified from genomic DNA with a multiplex PCR assay. Amplified TCR beta libraries were sequenced as 87-base-pair reads on the Illumina HiSeq System. The source study handled its data this way. Across the 670 or so repertoires, a later analysis counted tens of millions of unique TCR beta chains, some 11 million of which were shared by at least two donors. Raw reads were error-corrected and collapsed into unique sequences with a nearest-neighbor algorithm that merged closely related sequences to remove PCR and sequencing errors. V, D and J gene segments were assigned by aligning CDR3 sequences to IMGT reference sequences. For a sequence to be retained, a match of at least six nucleotides to both a V gene segment and a J gene segment was required. Rearrangements were classified as productive when the CDR3 lacked stop codons and remained in frame with V and J, and all other rearrangements were classified as non-productive. Following IMGT convention, CDR3 was defined as the stretch from the second conserved V-encoded cysteine to the conserved J-encoded phenylalanine. The earlier analysis of 500 to 650 of the donors excluded any sequence lacking an unambiguous match to a single V gene segment. In an earlier analysis of almost 600 of the donors, a V segment was called functional when productive rearrangements were above 56.7%, and segregating when the standard deviation between donors exceeded 5%. A statistical classification framework was built to diagnose cytomegalovirus status from the catalog of TCR beta chain sequences. In a later analysis, TCR nucleotide sequences were compared against IMGT/GENE-DB human TR gene sequences so that V and J genes could be assigned. The TCRdist pipeline was used in a later analysis to assign CDR3 sequences and most-parsimonious VDJ recombination scenarios. In a later analysis, each TCR beta chain was defined by its CDR3 amino acid sequence together with its V-gene family, and reads without a unique V-gene family were excluded. As a way to deal with suspected cross-contamination and a sequencing artifact, a later analysis dropped roughly 600 nucleotide sequences that were highly shared and had low generation probability. In a later analysis, a clonal expansion index for each public chain was calculated from normalized within-repertoire ranks of inferred template counts. In a later analysis, generation probabilities were computed using a VDJ recombination model fitted to out-of-frame rearrangements, and the results were checked against IGoR. A later analysis scored TCR-TCR, TCR-HLA and TCR-CMV co-occurrence with hypergeometric tests, applying a repertoire-size bias correction to TCR pairs. To estimate false discovery rates, a later analysis permuted the HLA or CMV assignments 20 times. In a later analysis, co-occurring TCRs were grouped using DBSCAN, and TCRdist sequence similarity was added for clustering within HLA-allele-positive subsets. Repertoires with fewer than 30,000 or more than 120,000 public chains were left out of co-occurrence clustering, as were five repertoires with anomalous nucleotide sharing. In its TCRdb copy, this immuneACCESS table keeps in-frame sequences only and misses some clones. Where compared with another copy, unresolved V genes explain less than half of these, and the others have no known cause. V and J calls and clone size are given by that table; D and trimming were obtained from the DNA. The sample table gives 25,000 to 35,000 clones. The ten largest clones represent 3% to 4.5% of the sample.

This sequence originates from a man between 35 and 55 years old in good health and CMV-seronegative. What was sequenced was PBMCs.

The nucleotides read TGTGCCAGCAGCTCGGGACAGGGACTCTACGAGCAGTACTTC. Translated, this is CASSSGQGLYEQYF. This sequence uses TRBV11-2 and TRBJ2-7, and TRBD1 aligns with 9 junction nucleotides. The CDR3 has 14 amino acids, counting the end cysteine and phenylalanine. This entry keeps only the CDR3 DNA: 42 bases, framed from base 1. V lost 4 bases and J lost 3 bases, and the count of bases not matched to a germline gene is 4. Based on the germline V gene, the CDR1 and CDR2 sequences are SGHAT and FQNNGV.